This TCR beta chain was captured by sequencing in a study of technical replicates of blood from a handful of donors. Assay used: immunoSEQ multiplex PCR; TCRdb lists only in-frame clones, some missing. Counted here are 70,000 to 95,000 clones, 85% to 95% occurring once; the ten biggest clones make up 0.2% to 0.25%. Trimming shortened V by 3 bases and J by 6 bases, and 16 bases separated the two germline ends. The CDR3 runs to 16 residues. The germline CDR1 and CDR2 sequences are SGHTS and YDEGEE. This TCR came from a human donor in good health. The sample comprised T cells isolated from PBMCs. The genes are TRBV5-8 and TRBJ1-6, with D possibly being TRBD1 (5 bases). CDR3 sequence: CASSSRQGRGNSPLHF. The CDR3, as DNA: TGTGCCAGCAGCTCGCGCCAGGGAAGGGGTAATTCACCCCTCCACTTT.